The following is a TCR beta chain sequence with its context. As yet, its antigen is unknown. Produced via immunoSEQ multiplex PCR; TCRdb's table is partial and in-frame only. The sample has about 100,000 clones, roughly 94% seen once. The data were obtained in a study of OX40 agonist ivuxolimab in advanced cancers. The study, taken as a whole, reports: Circulating CD4+ and CD8+ T cells showed clonal expansion by week 6 at 0.1 to 3.0 mg/kg.

This CDR3 has 16 residues. Germline V gene lookup returns CDR1 MRHNA and CDR2 SNTAGT. V shed 5 bases, J shed 5 bases, and the junction held 10 bases outside the gene matches. The clonotype was recovered from an adult with an advanced solid tumor such as melanoma, head and neck, liver or kidney cancer. The genes are TRBV6-4 and TRBJ2-1, with 9 bases aligning to TRBD2. The material was CD4+ or CD8+ T cells sorted from blood, obtained in a trial of the OX40 agonist ivuxolimab. Here the CDR3 reads CASSLAGGPPNNEQFF. The CDR3 bases are TGTGCCAGCAGTTTGGCGGGAGGGCCCCCGAACAATGAGCAGTTCTTC.